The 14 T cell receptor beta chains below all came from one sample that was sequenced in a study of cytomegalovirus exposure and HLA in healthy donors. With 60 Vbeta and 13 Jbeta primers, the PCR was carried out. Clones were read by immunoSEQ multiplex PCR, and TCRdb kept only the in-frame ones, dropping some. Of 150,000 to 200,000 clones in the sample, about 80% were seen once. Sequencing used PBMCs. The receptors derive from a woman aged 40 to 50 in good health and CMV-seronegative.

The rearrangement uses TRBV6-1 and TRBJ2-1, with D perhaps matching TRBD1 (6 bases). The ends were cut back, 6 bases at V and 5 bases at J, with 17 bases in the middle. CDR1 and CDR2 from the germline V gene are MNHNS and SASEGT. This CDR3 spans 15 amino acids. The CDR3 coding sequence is TGTGCCAGCAGAAACCGGGACATAAGACACAATGAGCAGTTCTTC. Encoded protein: CASRNRDIRHNEQFF.

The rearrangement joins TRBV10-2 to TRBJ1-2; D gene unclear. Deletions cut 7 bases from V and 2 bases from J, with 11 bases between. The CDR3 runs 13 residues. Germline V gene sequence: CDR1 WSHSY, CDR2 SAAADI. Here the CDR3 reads CASTPGGNYGYTF. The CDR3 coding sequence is TGCGCCAGCACGCCGGGTGGGAACTATGGCTACACCTTC.

This CDR3 is CASSPSPWSYTF. CDR3 nucleotide sequence: TGTGCCAGCAGCCCTAGCCCCTGGAGCTACACCTTC. The V and J genes are TRBV4-2 and TRBJ1-2; no firm D call. V lost 4 bases to trimming and J lost 9 bases, with 12 bases between them. This CDR3 region has 12 residues. Germline CDR1 LGHNA, CDR2 YNFKEQ.

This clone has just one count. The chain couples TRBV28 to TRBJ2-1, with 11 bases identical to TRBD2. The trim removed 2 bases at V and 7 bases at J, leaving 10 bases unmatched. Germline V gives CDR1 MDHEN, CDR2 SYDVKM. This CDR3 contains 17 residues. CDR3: CASSLSSGRAKGNEQFF. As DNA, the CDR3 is TGTGCCAGCAGTTTAAGTAGCGGGAGGGCCAAGGGAAATGAGCAGTTCTTC.

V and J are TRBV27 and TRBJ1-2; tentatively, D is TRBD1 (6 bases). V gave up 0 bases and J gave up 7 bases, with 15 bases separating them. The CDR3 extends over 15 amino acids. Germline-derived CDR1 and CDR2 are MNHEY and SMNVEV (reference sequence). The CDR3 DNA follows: TGTGCCAGCAGTTTATCAAGAAGGCAGGGGTCTGGCTACACCTTC. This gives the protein CASSLSRRQGSGYTF.

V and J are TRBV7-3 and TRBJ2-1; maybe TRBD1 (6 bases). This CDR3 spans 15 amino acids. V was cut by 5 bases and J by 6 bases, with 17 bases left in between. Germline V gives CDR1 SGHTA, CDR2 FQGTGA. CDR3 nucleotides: TGTGCCAGCAGCACCCGACAGGCAGGTCGCAATGAGCAGTTCTTC. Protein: CASSTRQAGRNEQFF.

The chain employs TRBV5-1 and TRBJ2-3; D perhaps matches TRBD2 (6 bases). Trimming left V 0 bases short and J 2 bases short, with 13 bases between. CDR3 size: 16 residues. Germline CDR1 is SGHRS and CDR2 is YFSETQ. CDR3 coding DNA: TGCGCCAGCAGCTTGGCCGGAGGGAGGAACACAGATACGCAGTATTTT. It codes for CASSLAGGRNTDTQYF.

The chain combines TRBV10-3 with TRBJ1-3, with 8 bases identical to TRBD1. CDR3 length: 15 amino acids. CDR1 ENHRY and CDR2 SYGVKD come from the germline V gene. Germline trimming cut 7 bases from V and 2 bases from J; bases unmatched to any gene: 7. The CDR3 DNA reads TGTGCCATCAACCCGGGACAGGCTACTGGAAACACCATATATTTT. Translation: CAINPGQATGNTIYF.

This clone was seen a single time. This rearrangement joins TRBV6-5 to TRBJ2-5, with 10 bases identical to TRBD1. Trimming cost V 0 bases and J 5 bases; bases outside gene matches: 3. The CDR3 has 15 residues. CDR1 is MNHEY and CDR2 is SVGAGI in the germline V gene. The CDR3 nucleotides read TGTGCCAGCAGTTACTCGAGGACAGGGGGTGAGACCCAGTACTTC. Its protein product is CASSYSRTGGETQYF.

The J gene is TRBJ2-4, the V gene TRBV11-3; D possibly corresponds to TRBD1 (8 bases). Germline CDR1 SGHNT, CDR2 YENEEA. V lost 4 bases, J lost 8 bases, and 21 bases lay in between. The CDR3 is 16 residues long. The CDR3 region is CASSSWGGQGADIQYF. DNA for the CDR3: TGTGCCAGCAGCTCCTGGGGAGGGCAGGGGGCCGACATTCAGTACTTC.

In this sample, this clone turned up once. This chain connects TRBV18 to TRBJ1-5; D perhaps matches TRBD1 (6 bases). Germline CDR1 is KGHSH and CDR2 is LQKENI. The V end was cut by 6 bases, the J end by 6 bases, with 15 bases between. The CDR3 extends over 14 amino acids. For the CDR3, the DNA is TGTGCCAGCTCCCCCCAGAAACAGGGTCAGCCCCAGCATTTT. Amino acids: CASSPQKQGQPQHF.

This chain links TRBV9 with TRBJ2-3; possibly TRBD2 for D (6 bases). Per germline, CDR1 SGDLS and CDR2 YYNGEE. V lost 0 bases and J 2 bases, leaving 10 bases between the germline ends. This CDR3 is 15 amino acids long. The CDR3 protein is CASSVGTIVTDTQYF. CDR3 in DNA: TGTGCCAGCAGCGTAGGGACTATAGTCACAGATACGCAGTATTTT.

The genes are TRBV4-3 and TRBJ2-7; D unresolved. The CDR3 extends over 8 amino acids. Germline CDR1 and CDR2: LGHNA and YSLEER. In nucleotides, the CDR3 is TGCGCCAGCAGCCAAGAACAAGTC. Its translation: CASSQEQV.

The CDR3: CASSSLGLAGPYNEQFF. CDR3 nucleotides: TGTGCCAGCAGCTCTCTTGGCCTAGCGGGGCCCTACAATGAGCAGTTCTTC. The chain combines TRBV11-2 with TRBJ2-1, with TRBD2 identical over 9 bases. The CDR3 is 17 residues long. From germline, CDR1 is SGHAT and CDR2 FQNNGV. The J segment lost 2 bases and the V segment lost 4 bases, leaving 9 bases of the junction unmatched.